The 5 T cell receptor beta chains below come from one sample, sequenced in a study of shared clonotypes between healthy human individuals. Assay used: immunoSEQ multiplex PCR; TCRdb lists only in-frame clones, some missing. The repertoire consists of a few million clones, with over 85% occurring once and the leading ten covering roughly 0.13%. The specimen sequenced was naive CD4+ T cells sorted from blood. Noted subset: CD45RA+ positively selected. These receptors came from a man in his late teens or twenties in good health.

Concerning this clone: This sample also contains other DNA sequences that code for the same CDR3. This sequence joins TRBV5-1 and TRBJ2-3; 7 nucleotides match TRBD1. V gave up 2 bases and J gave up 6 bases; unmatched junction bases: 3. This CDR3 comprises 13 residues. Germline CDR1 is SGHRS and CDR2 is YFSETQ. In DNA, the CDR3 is TGCGCCAGCAGCTTTGAGGGGGCGGATACGCAGTATTTT. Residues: CASSFEGADTQYF.

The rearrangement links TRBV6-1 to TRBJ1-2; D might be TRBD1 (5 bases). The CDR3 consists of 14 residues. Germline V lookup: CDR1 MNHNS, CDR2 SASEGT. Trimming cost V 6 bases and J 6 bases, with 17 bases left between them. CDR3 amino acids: CASSQPLGLNGYTF. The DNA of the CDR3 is TGTGCCAGCAGCCAACCTTTGGGGCTTAATGGCTACACCTTC.

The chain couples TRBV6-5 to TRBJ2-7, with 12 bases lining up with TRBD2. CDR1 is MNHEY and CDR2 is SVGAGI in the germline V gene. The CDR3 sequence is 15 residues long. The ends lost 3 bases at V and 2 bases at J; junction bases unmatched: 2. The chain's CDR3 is CASSYWTSGTYEQYF. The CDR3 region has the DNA TGTGCCAGCAGTTATTGGACTAGCGGGACCTACGAGCAGTACTTC.

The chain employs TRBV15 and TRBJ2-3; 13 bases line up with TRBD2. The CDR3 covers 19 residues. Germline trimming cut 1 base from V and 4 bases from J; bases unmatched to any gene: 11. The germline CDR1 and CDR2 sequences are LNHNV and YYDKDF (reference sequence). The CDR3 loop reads CATSRARRTSGGGADTQYF. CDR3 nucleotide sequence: TGTGCCACCAGCAGAGCAAGAAGGACTAGCGGGGGTGGCGCAGATACGCAGTATTTT.

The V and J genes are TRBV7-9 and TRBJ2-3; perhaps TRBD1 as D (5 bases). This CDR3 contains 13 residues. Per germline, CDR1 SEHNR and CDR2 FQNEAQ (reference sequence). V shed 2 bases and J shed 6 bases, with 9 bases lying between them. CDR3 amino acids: CASSLIGADTQYF. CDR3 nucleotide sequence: TGTGCCAGCAGCTTAATAGGGGCGGATACGCAGTATTTT.